The clone carrying this T cell receptor (beta chain) was seen a single time. Its target is not known. The sample comes from a study of cytomegalovirus exposure and HLA in healthy donors. Study-wide results and limits: Most TCR sequences were rare, but some public TCRs occurred in many donors. Information on immune exposure was restricted to one variable (CMV serostatus).

The germline gives CDR1 LNHDA, CDR2 SQIVND (reference sequence). This CDR3 is 14 amino acids long. The germline V and J ends were trimmed by 6 bases and 5 bases, with 17 bases remaining between them. 13 Jbeta primers and 60 Vbeta primers were used for the PCR. Profiled with immunoSEQ multiplex PCR; TCRdb holds only in-frame clones, not every one. The sample comprises approximately 160,000 clones, around two thirds of which are singletons, and approximately 1.3% rests with the top ten. The sequence came from a man aged 50 to 59 in good health and CMV-seronegative. Source material: PBMCs. The genes are TRBV19 and TRBJ2-7; tentative D call: TRBD2 (6 bases). CDR3 residues: CASSLSGRGDEQYF. CDR3 DNA sequence: TGTGCCAGTAGCCTGAGCGGGCGCGGAGACGAGCAGTACTTC.